Listed here are 26 T cell receptor beta chains from one sample, sequenced in a study of T cell changes during pregnancy in multiple sclerosis. TCRdb's table, derived via immunoSEQ multiplex PCR, lists solely in-frame clones and lacks some. The sample has approximately 80,000 clones; over 90% are singletons. This sample comprised peripheral blood, obtained in the third trimester of pregnancy. Source of these receptors: a female donor with multiple sclerosis, enrolled in a pregnancy study.

The rearrangement joins TRBV6-5 to TRBJ1-1; TRBD1 agrees at 9 bases. The CDR3 is 14 amino acids. Germline CDR1 is MNHEY and CDR2 is SVGAGI. The junction had 7 bases not matched to a gene; V was cut back by 6 bases and J by 5 bases. CDR3 sequence: CASRPTGGGTEAFF. CDR3 DNA: TGTGCCAGCAGACCCACAGGGGGCGGTACTGAAGCTTTCTTT.

The chain is built from TRBV9 and TRBJ1-2; D uncertain. This CDR3 has 14 residues. Trimming took 4 bases from V and 4 from J, leaving 14 bases between them. Germline V gene lookup returns CDR1 SGDLS and CDR2 YYNGEE. CDR3 coding DNA: TGTGCCAGCAGCCCGGGAAGTGGGGTCTATGGCTACACCTTC. Translation gives CASSPGSGVYGYTF. Based on the CDR3 plus reference TRBV9 and TRBJ1-2, the full variable domain is DSGVTQTPKHLITATGQRVTLRCSPRSGDLSVYWYQQSLDQGLQFLIQYYNGEERAKGNILERFSAQQFPDLHSELNLSSLELGDSALYFCASSPGSGVYGYTFGSGTRLTVV.

V gene TRBV19 combines with J gene TRBJ2-2, with 7 bases matching TRBD1. CDR3 length: 15 amino acids. J was trimmed by 2 bases and V by 9 bases; bases with no gene match: 9. Per the germline V gene, CDR1 is LNHDA and CDR2 is SQIVND (reference sequence). The CDR3 sequence: CASIQTGPNTGELFF. The CDR3 DNA is TGTGCCAGCATTCAGACAGGGCCCAACACCGGGGAGCTGTTTTTT.

The rearrangement uses TRBV7-3 and TRBJ2-1, with 7 bases aligning to TRBD2. V gave up 2 bases and J gave up 3 bases; unmatched junction bases: 7. The germline gives CDR1 SGHTA, CDR2 FQGTGA. The CDR3 has 16 residues. The CDR3 here is CASSLYSGGVYNEQFF. The CDR3 coding sequence is TGTGCCAGCAGCTTATATTCTGGGGGGGTCTACAATGAGCAGTTCTTC.

The rearrangement links TRBV30 to TRBJ1-2, with D unresolved. This CDR3 is built from 11 residues. The V gene's germline CDR1 is GTSNPN and CDR2 SVGIG (reference sequence). V shed 2 bases and J shed 7 bases, with 8 bases lying between them. The CDR3 protein is CAWSSGGGYTF. The CDR3 region has the DNA TGTGCCTGGAGTTCGGGAGGTGGCTACACCTTC.

The rearrangement links TRBV30 to TRBJ1-2, with TRBD1 matching over 8 bases. V was clipped by 2 bases and J by 9 bases; unmatched bases: 11. The CDR3 covers 14 residues. Germline CDR1 GTSNPN, CDR2 SVGIG (reference sequence). The CDR3 sequence is CAWSSWDRLGSYTF. CDR3 bases: TGTGCCTGGAGTTCTTGGGACAGGCTAGGAAGCTACACCTTC.

The V call is TRBV2, the J call TRBJ1-2; 8 bases agree with TRBD1. CDR1 and CDR2 (germline): SNHLY, FYNNEI. This CDR3 region has 18 residues. J gave up 6 bases and V 7 bases, and 22 bases lay outside the gene matches. The CDR3 loop reads CASTLGGRTGRIYDGYTF. The CDR3 region has the DNA TGTGCCAGCACCCTAGGGGGGCGGACAGGGCGGATTTACGATGGCTACACCTTC.

In DNA form, the CDR3 reads TGTGCCAGTAGTGTCGAGGGGGGGGGAAGTGGCTACACCTTC. This encodes CASSVEGGGSGYTF. The chain has TRBV19 and TRBJ1-2, with D perhaps TRBD1 (6 bases). V dropped 5 bases and J dropped 7 bases, with 17 bases sitting between them. Germline-derived CDR1 and CDR2 are LNHDA and SQIVND (reference sequence). This CDR3 is 14 amino acids long.

The chain employs TRBV6-5 and TRBJ2-7; tentatively, D is TRBD1 (5 bases). V was cut by 3 bases and J by 0 bases, with 12 bases left in between. In germline, CDR1 is MNHEY, CDR2 SVGAGI. This CDR3 comprises 15 residues. The CDR3 nucleotides are TGTGCCAGCAGTTATTCCCAGGGATTCTCCTACGAGCAGTACTTC. Its protein product is CASSYSQGFSYEQYF.

This clone was seen only a few times. The CDR3 region is CASSREAASSSGNTIYF. The DNA of the CDR3 is TGTGCCAGCAGCCGGGAGGCAGCCTCGAGCTCTGGAAACACCATATATTTT. The chain combines TRBV5-5 with TRBJ1-3; D uncertain. CDR1 and CDR2 (germline): SGHKS, YYEKEE (reference sequence). The CDR3 sequence is 17 residues long. The V gene lost 4 bases and the J gene lost 0 bases, with 17 bases spanning the gap.

The chain couples TRBV28 to TRBJ1-2; D possibly corresponds to TRBD1 (5 bases). This CDR3 has 14 residues. Germline lookup yields CDR1 MDHEN and CDR2 SYDVKM. V gave up 3 bases and J gave up 0 bases, with 8 bases separating them. The CDR3 protein is CASSLGTTNYGYTF. DNA for the CDR3: TGTGCCAGCAGTTTGGGGACTACTAACTATGGCTACACCTTC.

The rearrangement uses TRBV10-3 and TRBJ2-7; D is possibly TRBD1 (6 bases). Trimming removed 6 bases from V and 6 bases from J, with 9 bases in between. Germline V gene lookup returns CDR1 ENHRY and CDR2 SYGVKD. CDR3 length equals 11 residues. The CDR3 DNA is TGTGCCATCAGCACAGGGTTCGAGCAGTACTTC. Amino acids: CAISTGFEQYF.

The gene calls are TRBV7-2 and TRBJ2-1, with 7 bases fitting TRBD1. The ends lost 5 bases at V and 5 bases at J; junction bases unmatched: 12. Germline V lookup: CDR1 SGHTA, CDR2 FQGNSA. The CDR3 sequence is 16 residues long. This CDR3 is CASSTFDRDSHNEQFF. In DNA form, the CDR3 reads TGTGCCAGCAGCACCTTCGACAGGGACAGCCACAATGAGCAGTTCTTC.

In DNA, the CDR3 is TGTGCCAGCAGCTTTTCTGATGGGCCACCCCTCCACTTT. Amino acids: CASSFSDGPPLHF. The chain links TRBV7-6 to TRBJ1-6; no clear D gene. The CDR3 covers 13 residues. Germline V lookup: CDR1 SGHVS, CDR2 FNYEAQ. V was pared by 3 bases and J by 11 bases, with 11 bases between.

The rearrangement links TRBV6-4 to TRBJ1-3; D is uncertain. Trimming took 5 bases from V and 0 from J, leaving 5 bases between them. The CDR3 extends over 13 amino acids. Germline V gene data show CDR1 as MRHNA and CDR2 as SNTAGT. The CDR3 DNA reads TGTGCCAGCAGTCAGGACTCTGGAAACACCATATATTTT. Translated: CASSQDSGNTIYF.

The CDR3 protein is CASSGRDRGQVTGELFF. The CDR3 nucleotides read TGTGCCAGCAGCGGCCGGGACAGGGGGCAGGTCACCGGGGAGCTGTTTTTT. The gene calls are TRBV5-6 and TRBJ2-2, with 12 bases lining up with TRBD1. Germline trimming cut 4 bases from V and 4 bases from J; bases unmatched to any gene: 8. Germline V gene data show CDR1 as SGHDT and CDR2 as YYEEEE. The CDR3 runs 17 residues.

J is TRBJ1-2 and V is TRBV25-1, with 8 nucleotides matching TRBD1. CDR1 and CDR2 (germline): MGHDK, SYGVNS. This CDR3 region has 15 residues. Trimming removed 1 base from V and 5 bases from J; junction bases left unmatched: 6. Here the CDR3 reads CASSESGQGGYGYTF. CDR3 sequence (DNA): TGTGCCAGCAGTGAATCCGGACAGGGCGGATATGGCTACACCTTC.

V gene TRBV11-2 combines with J gene TRBJ2-5; 8 bases are a match to TRBD2. Germline V gene data show CDR1 as SGHAT and CDR2 as FQNNGV. The CDR3 covers 19 residues. The junction had 14 bases not matched to a gene; V was cut back by 0 bases and J by 2 bases. The CDR3 coding sequence is TGTGCCAGCAGCTTAGATTTGGCCTCTTCGGGGGGGCCGCAAGAGACCCAGTACTTC. As protein: CASSLDLASSGGPQETQYF. The entire variable domain, with the rest obtained from reference TRBV11-2 and TRBJ2-5, is as follows: EAGVAQSPRYKIIEKRQSVAFWCNPISGHATLYWYQQILGQGPKLLIQFQNNGVVDDSQLPKDRFSAERLKGVDSTLKIQPAKLEDSAVYLCASSLDLASSGGPQETQYFGPGTRLLVL.

The chain combines TRBV30 with TRBJ1-1, with a tentative D call TRBD1 (6 bases). The CDR3 consists of 11 residues. Trimming removed 2 bases from V and 8 bases from J, with 9 bases in between. The V gene's germline CDR1 is GTSNPN and CDR2 SVGIG (reference sequence). The DNA of the CDR3 is TGTGCCTGGAGTTACAGGGCGGAAGCTTTCTTT. Amino acids: CAWSYRAEAFF.

V gene TRBV7-9 combines with J gene TRBJ1-1, with D hard to call. Deletions cut 4 bases from V and 1 base from J, with 22 bases between. From germline, CDR1 is SEHNR and CDR2 FQNEAQ (reference sequence). The CDR3 is 18 residues long. The DNA for the CDR3 is TGTGCCAGCAGCTCCCCGGTGCGGGGTCGGTTTGGGAACACTGAAGCTTTCTTT. It specifies CASSSPVRGRFGNTEAFF.

A few counts support this clone. The rearrangement joins TRBV15 to TRBJ2-3; 11 positions match TRBD2. The length of the CDR3 is 15 residues. CDR1 is LNHNV and CDR2 is YYDKDF in the germline V gene (reference sequence). J gave up 4 bases and V 0 bases, and 0 bases lay outside the gene matches. The CDR3 DNA reads as TGTGCCACCAGCAGAGATAGCGGGGGGGCAGATACGCAGTATTTT. This encodes CATSRDSGGADTQYF.

This chain connects TRBV6-6 to TRBJ1-1; D is uncertain. The CDR3 loop spans 14 amino acids. Germline loops: CDR1 MNHNY, CDR2 SVGAGI (reference sequence). Trimming shortened V by 10 bases and J by 0 bases, and 15 bases separated the two germline ends. CDR3 nucleotide sequence: TGTGCCACCATTGAGAGCGGTGTGAACACTGAAGCTTTCTTT. It translates to CATIESGVNTEAFF.

The rearrangement joins TRBV4-1 to TRBJ2-1; 7 nucleotides align to TRBD2. Per the germline V gene, CDR1 is MGHRA and CDR2 is YSYEKL. The CDR3 is made up of 15 amino acids. The J segment lost 6 bases and the V segment lost 2 bases, leaving 7 bases of the junction unmatched. CDR3 in DNA: TGCGCCAGCAGCCAAAGCGGGACTCAGGGCAATGAGCAGTTCTTC. It specifies CASSQSGTQGNEQFF.

The CDR3 DNA reads as TGTGCCAGCAGTTTCAGGGGGCCCGCAACTAATGAAAAACTGTTTTTT. Residues: CASSFRGPATNEKLFF. The gene calls are TRBV28 and TRBJ1-4, with 8 bases aligning to TRBD1. V shed 3 bases, J shed 0 bases, and the junction held 3 bases outside the gene matches. Germline V gene data show CDR1 as MDHEN and CDR2 as SYDVKM. The CDR3 loop spans 16 amino acids. Full variable domain (missing parts from reference TRBV28 and TRBJ1-4): DVKVTQSSRYLVKRTGEKVFLECVQDMDHENMFWYRQDPGLGLRLIYFSYDVKMKEKGDIPEGYSVSREKKERFSLILESASTNQTSMYLCASSFRGPATNEKLFFGSGTQLSVL.

The chain links TRBV27 to TRBJ2-5, with a possible D match to TRBD1 (5 bases). The CDR3 loop spans 13 amino acids. V was cut by 6 bases and J by 5 bases, with 13 bases left in between. Germline loops: CDR1 MNHEY, CDR2 SMNVEV (reference sequence). The CDR3 spells CASRPPGWETQYF. Here the CDR3 DNA reads TGTGCCAGCAGACCCCCAGGGTGGGAGACCCAGTACTTC.

The J gene is TRBJ2-1, the V gene TRBV19, with a weak D call TRBD2 (6 bases). The V and J ends lost 3 bases and 6 bases respectively, with 9 bases between them. The CDR3 sequence is 13 residues long. Per the germline V gene, CDR1 is LNHDA and CDR2 is SQIVND (reference sequence). The CDR3 DNA sequence: TGTGCCAGTAGTATGCTAGCGTTCAATGAGCAGTTCTTC. It is translated as CASSMLAFNEQFF.